The 5 T cell receptor beta chains presented below share a single source sample, sequenced in a study of OX40 agonist ivuxolimab in advanced cancers. Data came from immunoSEQ multiplex PCR; TCRdb stores just in-frame clones and leaves some out. The sample consists of approximately 50,000 clones, around nine tenths of them appearing once. The material sequenced was CD4+ or CD8+ T cells sorted from blood, taken in a trial of the OX40 agonist ivuxolimab. These receptors were taken from an adult with an advanced solid tumor such as melanoma, head and neck, liver or kidney cancer.

This rearrangement joins TRBV5-4 to TRBJ1-1; D not certain. V shed 4 bases and J shed 11 bases, with 21 bases lying between them. This CDR3 has 14 amino acids. Germline CDR1 SGHNT, CDR2 YYREEE (reference sequence). The CDR3 DNA follows: TGTGCCAGCAGCGCGTGGAATCCTCAATTAGAGGCTTTCTTT. Protein: CASSAWNPQLEAFF.

The CDR3 protein is CASSQGVVRAGQVINQPQHF. CDR3 DNA: TGTGCCAGCAGCCAAGGAGTGGTGAGGGCGGGACAGGTGATAAATCAGCCCCAGCATTTT. The chain links TRBV4-2 to TRBJ1-5, with 8 bases that match TRBD1. The germline gives CDR1 LGHNA, CDR2 YNFKEQ. Trimming at V came to 1 base and at J to 4 bases, leaving 18 bases not matched to a gene. CDR3 size: 20 residues.

This rearrangement joins TRBV7-8 to TRBJ2-4; no reliable D call. The germline V and J ends were trimmed by 0 bases and 4 bases, with 13 bases remaining between them. Germline V gene lookup returns CDR1 SGHVS and CDR2 FQNEAQ. This CDR3 comprises 16 residues. CDR3 in DNA: TGTGCCAGCAGCTTAGCGGCCCCGAGGATAAAAAACATTCAGTACTTC. Translating gives CASSLAAPRIKNIQYF.

The chain links TRBV29-1 to TRBJ2-7; no firm D call. Germline loops: CDR1 SQVTM, CDR2 ANQGSEA. Trimming stripped 1 base from V and 6 bases from J, with 13 bases between. This CDR3 is built from 13 residues. This CDR3 is CSVEVARMGEQYF. The CDR3 DNA follows: TGCAGCGTTGAAGTCGCGCGGATGGGCGAGCAGTACTTC.

The V call is TRBV12-5, the J call TRBJ1-1, with unresolved D. Germline assignment: CDR1 LGHNT and CDR2 FRNRAP. V was shortened by 1 base and J by 8 bases, with 11 bases between the two germline ends. The CDR3 totals 13 residues. CDR3 coding DNA: TGTGCTAGTGGTTTGGGCGGACGCAAGGAAGCTTTCTTT. Its translation: CASGLGGRKEAFF.